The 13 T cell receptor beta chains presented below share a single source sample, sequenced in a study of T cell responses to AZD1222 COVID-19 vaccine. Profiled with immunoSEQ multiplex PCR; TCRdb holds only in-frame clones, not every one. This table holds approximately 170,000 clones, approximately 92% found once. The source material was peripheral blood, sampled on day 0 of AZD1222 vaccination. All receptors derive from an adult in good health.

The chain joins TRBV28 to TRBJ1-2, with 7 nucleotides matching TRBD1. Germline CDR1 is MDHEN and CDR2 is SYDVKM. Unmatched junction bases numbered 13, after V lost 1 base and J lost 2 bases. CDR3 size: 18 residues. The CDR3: CASSLSLDRQTFNYGYTF. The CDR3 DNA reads TGTGCCAGCAGTTTATCTCTGGACAGGCAAACATTCAACTATGGCTACACCTTC.

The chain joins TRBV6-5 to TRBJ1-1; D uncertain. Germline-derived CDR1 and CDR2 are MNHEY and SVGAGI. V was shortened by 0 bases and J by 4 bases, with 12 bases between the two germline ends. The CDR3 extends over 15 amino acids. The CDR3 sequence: CASSYSGGRGTEAFF. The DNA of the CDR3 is TGTGCCAGCAGTTACTCGGGCGGGCGGGGCACTGAAGCTTTCTTT.

The CDR3 loop is CASLLNPGQGPENYGYTF. Here the CDR3 DNA reads TGTGCCAGCTTATTGAACCCGGGACAGGGGCCGGAGAACTATGGCTACACCTTC. The chain uses TRBV18 and TRBJ1-2; 10 bases align to TRBD1. The CDR3 spans 18 residues. The V gene end was trimmed by 7 bases and the J gene end by 2 bases; junction bases not matched to a gene: 16. CDR1 is KGHSH and CDR2 is LQKENI in the germline V gene.

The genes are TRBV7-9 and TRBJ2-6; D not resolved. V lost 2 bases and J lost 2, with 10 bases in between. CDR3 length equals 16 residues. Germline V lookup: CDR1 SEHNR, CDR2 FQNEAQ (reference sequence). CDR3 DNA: TGTGCCAGCAGCTTAATGTTTTTGGCTGGGGCCAACGTCCTGACTTTC. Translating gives CASSLMFLAGANVLTF.

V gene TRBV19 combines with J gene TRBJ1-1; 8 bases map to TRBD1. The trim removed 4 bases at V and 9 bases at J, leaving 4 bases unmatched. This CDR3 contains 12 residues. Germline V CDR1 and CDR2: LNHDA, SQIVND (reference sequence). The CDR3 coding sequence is TGTGCCAGTAGTAGGGGACAGGAAAAAGCTTTCTTT. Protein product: CASSRGQEKAFF. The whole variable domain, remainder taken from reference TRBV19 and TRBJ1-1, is DGGITQSPKYLFRKEGQNVTLSCEQNLNHDAMYWYRQDPGQGLRLIYYSQIVNDFQKGDIAEGYSVSREKKESFPLTVTSAQKNPTAFYLCASSRGQEKAFFGQGTRLTVV.

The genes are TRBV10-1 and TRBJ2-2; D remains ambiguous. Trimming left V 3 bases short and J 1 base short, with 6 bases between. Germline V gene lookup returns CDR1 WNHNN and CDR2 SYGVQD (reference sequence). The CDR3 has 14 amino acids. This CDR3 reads CASSELRNTGELFF. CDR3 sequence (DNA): TGCGCCAGCAGTGAACTCAGGAACACCGGGGAGCTGTTTTTT.

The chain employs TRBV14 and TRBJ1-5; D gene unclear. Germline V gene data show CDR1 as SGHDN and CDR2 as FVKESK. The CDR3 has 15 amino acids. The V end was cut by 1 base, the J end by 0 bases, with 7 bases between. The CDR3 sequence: CASSQVHGSNQPQHF. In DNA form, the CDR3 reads TGTGCCAGCAGCCAAGTTCACGGTAGCAATCAGCCCCAGCATTTT.

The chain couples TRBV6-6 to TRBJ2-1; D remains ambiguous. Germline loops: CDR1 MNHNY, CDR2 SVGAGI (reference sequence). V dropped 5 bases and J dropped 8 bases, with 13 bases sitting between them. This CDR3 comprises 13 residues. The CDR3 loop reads CASSRTLGDEQFF. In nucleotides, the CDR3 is TGTGCCAGCAGTCGTACATTGGGCGATGAGCAGTTCTTC.

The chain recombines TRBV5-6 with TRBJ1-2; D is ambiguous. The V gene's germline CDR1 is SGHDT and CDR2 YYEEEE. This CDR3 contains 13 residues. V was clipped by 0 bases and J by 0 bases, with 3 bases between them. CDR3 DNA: TGTGCCAGCAGCTTGGGTGCTAACTATGGCTACACCTTC. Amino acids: CASSLGANYGYTF.

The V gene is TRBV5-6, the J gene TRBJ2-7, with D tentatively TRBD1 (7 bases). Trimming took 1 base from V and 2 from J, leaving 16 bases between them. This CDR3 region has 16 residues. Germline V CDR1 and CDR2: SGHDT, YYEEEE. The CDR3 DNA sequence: TGTGCCAGCAGCTTGTTTTTCAGGGGGAGGACCTACGAGCAGTACTTC. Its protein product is CASSLFFRGRTYEQYF.

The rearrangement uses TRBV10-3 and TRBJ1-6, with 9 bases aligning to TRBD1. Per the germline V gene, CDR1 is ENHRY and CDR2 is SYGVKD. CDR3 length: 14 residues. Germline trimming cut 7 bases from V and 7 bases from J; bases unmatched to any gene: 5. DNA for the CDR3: TGTGCCATCAACCGGGACAGGGACAATTCACCCCTCCACTTT. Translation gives CAINRDRDNSPLHF.

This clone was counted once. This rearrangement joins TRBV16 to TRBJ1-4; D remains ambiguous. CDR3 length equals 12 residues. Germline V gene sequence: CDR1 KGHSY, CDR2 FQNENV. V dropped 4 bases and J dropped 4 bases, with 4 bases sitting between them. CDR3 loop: CASSRHNEKLFF. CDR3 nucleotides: TGTGCCAGCAGCCGACATAATGAAAAACTGTTTTTT.

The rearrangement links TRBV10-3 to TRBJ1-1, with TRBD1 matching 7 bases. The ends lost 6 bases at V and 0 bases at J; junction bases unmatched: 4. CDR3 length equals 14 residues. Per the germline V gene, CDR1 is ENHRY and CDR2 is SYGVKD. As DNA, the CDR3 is TGTGCCATCAGAGTGGGACAGTTGAACACTGAAGCTTTCTTT. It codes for CAIRVGQLNTEAFF.